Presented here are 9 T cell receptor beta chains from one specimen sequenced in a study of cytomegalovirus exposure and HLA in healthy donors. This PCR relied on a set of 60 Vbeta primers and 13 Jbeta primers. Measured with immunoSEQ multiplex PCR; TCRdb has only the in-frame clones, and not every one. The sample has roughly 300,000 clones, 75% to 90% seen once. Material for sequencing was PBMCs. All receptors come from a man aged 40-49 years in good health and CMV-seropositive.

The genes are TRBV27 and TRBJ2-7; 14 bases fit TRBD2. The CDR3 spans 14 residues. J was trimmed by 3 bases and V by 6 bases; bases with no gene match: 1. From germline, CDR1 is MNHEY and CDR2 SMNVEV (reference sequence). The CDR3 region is CASRGTSGSYEQYF. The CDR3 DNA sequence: TGTGCCAGCAGAGGGACTAGCGGGAGCTACGAGCAGTACTTC.

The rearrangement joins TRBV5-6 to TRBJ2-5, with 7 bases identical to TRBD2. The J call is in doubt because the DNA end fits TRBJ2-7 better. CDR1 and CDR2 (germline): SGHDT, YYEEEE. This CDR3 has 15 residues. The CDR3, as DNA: TGTGCCAGCAGCTTGAGACTAGCTCACTCCTACGAGCAGTACTTC. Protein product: CASSLRLAHSYEQYF.

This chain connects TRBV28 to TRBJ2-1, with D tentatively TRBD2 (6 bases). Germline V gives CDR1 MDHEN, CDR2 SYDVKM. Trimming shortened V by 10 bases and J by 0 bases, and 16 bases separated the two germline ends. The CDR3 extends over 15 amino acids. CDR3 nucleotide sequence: TGTGCCACTATGAGCGGGCGGGGCTCCTACAATGAGCAGTTCTTC. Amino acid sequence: CATMSGRGSYNEQFF.

The CDR3 bases are TGCGCCAGCAGCCGGAAATATAGCGGGAGGGCCGGCTCCTACAATGAGCAGTTCTTC. Protein: CASSRKYSGRAGSYNEQFF. V and J are TRBV4-3 and TRBJ2-1; TRBD2 agrees at 11 bases. The V gene end was trimmed by 4 bases and the J gene end by 0 bases; junction bases not matched to a gene: 11. Germline V gene sequence: CDR1 LGHNA, CDR2 YSLEER. CDR3 length: 19 residues.

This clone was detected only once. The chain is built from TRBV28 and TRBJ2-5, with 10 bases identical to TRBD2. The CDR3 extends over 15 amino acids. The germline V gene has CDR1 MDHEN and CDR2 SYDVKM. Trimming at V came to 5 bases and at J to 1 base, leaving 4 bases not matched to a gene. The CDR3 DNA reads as TGTGCCAGCAGTCTTTGGACTAGCGGCCAAGAGACCCAGTACTTC. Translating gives CASSLWTSGQETQYF.

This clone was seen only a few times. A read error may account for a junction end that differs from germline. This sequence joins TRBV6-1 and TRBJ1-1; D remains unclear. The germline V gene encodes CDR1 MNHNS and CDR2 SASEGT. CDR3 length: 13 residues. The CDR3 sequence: CASSTRAYTKAFF. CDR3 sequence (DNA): TGTGCCAGCAGTACGCGGGCCTACACTAAAGCTTTCTTT.

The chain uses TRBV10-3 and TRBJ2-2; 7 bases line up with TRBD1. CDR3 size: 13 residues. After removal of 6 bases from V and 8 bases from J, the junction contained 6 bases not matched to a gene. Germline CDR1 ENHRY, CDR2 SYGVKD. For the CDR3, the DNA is TGTGCCATCAGCCCTGGACAGGTTGGGGAGCTGTTTTTT. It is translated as CAISPGQVGELFF.

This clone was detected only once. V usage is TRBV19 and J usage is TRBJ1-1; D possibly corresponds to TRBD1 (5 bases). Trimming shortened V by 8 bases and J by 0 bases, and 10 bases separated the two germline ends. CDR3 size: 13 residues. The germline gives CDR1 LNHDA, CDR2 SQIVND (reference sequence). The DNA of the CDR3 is TGTGCCAGTGACAGCAGAATGAACACTGAAGCTTTCTTT. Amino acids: CASDSRMNTEAFF.

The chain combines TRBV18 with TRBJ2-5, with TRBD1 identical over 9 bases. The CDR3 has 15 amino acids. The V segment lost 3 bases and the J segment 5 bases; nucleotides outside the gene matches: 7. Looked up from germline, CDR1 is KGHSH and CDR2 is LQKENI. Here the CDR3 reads CASSPGTGTTETQYF. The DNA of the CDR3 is TGTGCCAGCTCACCCGGGACAGGGACGACGGAGACCCAGTACTTC. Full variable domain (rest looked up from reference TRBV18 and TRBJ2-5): NAGVMQNPRHLVRRRGQEARLRCSPMKGHSHVYWYRQLPEEGLKFMVYLQKENIIDESGMPKERFSAEFPKEGPSILRIQQVVRGDSAAYFCASSPGTGTTETQYFGPGTRLLVL.